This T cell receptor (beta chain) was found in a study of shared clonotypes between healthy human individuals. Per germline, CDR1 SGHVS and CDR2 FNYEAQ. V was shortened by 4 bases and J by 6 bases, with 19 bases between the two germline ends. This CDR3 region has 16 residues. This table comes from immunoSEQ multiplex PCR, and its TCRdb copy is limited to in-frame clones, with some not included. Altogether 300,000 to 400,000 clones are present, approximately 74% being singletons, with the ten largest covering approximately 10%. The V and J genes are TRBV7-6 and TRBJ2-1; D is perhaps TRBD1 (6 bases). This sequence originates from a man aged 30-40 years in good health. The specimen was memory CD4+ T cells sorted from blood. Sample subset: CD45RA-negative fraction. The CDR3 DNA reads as TGTGCCAGCAGCTATAAACAGGGATTAACCCCCAATGAGCAGTTCTTC. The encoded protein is CASSYKQGLTPNEQFF.